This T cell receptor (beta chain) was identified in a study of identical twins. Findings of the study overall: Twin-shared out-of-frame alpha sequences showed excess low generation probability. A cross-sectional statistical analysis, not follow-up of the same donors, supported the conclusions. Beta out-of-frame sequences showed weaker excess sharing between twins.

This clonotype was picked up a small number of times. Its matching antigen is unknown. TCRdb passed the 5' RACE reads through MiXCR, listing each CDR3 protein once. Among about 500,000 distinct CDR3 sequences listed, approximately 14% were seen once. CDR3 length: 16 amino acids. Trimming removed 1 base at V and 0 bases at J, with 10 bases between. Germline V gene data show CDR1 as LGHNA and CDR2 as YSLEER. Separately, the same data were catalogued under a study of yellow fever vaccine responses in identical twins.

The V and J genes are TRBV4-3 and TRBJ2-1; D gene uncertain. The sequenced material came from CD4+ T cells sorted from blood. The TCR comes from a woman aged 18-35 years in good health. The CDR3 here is CASSQGGTSSYNEQFF. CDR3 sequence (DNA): TGCGCCAGCAGCCAAGGGGGAACAAGCTCCTACAATGAGCAGTTCTTC.